The clone carrying this T cell receptor (beta chain) showed up just a few times. The antigen remains unidentified. CDR3 length: 12 residues. Trimming shortened V by 0 bases and J by 5 bases, and 4 bases separated the two germline ends. Germline lookup yields CDR1 MNHEY and CDR2 SVGEGT. This record belongs to a study of T cells after yellow fever vaccination. General study results and limits: At about 97% for CD4 and roughly 87% for CD8, most primary-vaccination clones showed up again after the booster.

Production of TCR cDNA was by 5'RACE template switching, which also added a universal primer site and UMIs. TCRdb called the 5' RACE reads again in MiXCR, with one record for every CDR3 protein. The sample shows about 400,000 distinct CDR3 sequences, roughly 12% of them seen only once. This chain uses TRBV6-2 or TRBV6-3 with TRBJ2-5, with D uncertain. This receptor was taken from a man between 18 and 29 years old who received the YFV17D yellow fever vaccine. The material was PBMCs, obtained on the day of the first yellow fever vaccination. The CDR3 reads CASSYSMETQYF. CDR3 sequence (DNA): TGTGCCAGCAGTTACTCGATGGAGACCCAGTACTTC.